This TCR beta chain was recovered during a study of tumor T cells in aggressive B-cell lymphoma. In this sample, this clone turned up once. Germline V lookup: CDR1 SGHTS, CDR2 YDEGEE. Trimming pared 4 bases from V and 1 base from J, leaving 6 bases between. The CDR3 runs to 13 residues. This table comes from immunoSEQ multiplex PCR, and its TCRdb copy is limited to in-frame clones, with some not included. The sample carries 10,000 to 14,000 clones, approximately 89% recorded once. Material: tumor tissue. The chain is built from TRBV5-8 and TRBJ2-1; tentative D call: TRBD2 (5 bases). The TCR sequence derives from an adult with diffuse large B cell lymphoma. The CDR3 coding sequence is TGTGCCAGCAGCCGGACTTCCTACAATGAGCAGTTCTTC. This gives the protein CASSRTSYNEQFF.